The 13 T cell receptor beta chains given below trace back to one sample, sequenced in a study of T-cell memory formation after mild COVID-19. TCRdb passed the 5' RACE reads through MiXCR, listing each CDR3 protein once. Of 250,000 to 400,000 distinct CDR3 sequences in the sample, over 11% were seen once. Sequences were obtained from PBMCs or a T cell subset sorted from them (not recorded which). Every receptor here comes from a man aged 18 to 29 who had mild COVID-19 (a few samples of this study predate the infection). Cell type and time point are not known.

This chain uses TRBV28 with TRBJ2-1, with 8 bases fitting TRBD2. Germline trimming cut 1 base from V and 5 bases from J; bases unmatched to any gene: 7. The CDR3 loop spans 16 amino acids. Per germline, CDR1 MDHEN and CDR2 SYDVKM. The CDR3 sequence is CASSLLAGGPNNEQFF. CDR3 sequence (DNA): TGTGCCAGCAGTTTATTGGCGGGGGGCCCTAACAATGAGCAGTTCTTC.

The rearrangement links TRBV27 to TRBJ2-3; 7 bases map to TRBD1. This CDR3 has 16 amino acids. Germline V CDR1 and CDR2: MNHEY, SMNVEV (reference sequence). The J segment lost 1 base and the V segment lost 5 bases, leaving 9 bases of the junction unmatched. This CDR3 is CASSIPRDRGTDTQYF. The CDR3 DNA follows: TGTGCCAGCAGTATACCCCGGGACAGAGGCACAGATACGCAGTATTTT.

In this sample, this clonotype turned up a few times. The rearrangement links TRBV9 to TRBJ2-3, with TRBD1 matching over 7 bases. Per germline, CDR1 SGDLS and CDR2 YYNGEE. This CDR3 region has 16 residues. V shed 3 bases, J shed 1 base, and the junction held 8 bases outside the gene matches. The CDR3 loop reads CASSADRVYGTDTQYF. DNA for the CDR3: TGTGCCAGCAGCGCCGACAGGGTCTATGGCACAGATACGCAGTATTTT.

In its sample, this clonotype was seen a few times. CDR3 coding DNA: TGTGCCAGCAGCCCCATGAGTAGCGGCACAGATACGCAGTATTTT. Protein product: CASSPMSSGTDTQYF. This sequence joins TRBV7-9 and TRBJ2-3; a possible D gene is TRBD2 (5 bases). The CDR3 is made up of 15 amino acids. The V end was cut by 5 bases, the J end by 1 base, with 13 bases between. CDR1 and CDR2 from the germline V gene are SEHNR and FQNEAQ (reference sequence). Together with reference TRBV7-9 and TRBJ2-3, the CDR3 gives the full variable domain: DTGVSQNPRHKITKRGQNVTFRCDPISEHNRLYWYRQTLGQGPEFLTYFQNEAQLEKSRLLSDRFSAERPKGSFSTLEIQRTEQGDSAMYLCASSPMSSGTDTQYFGPGTRLTVL.

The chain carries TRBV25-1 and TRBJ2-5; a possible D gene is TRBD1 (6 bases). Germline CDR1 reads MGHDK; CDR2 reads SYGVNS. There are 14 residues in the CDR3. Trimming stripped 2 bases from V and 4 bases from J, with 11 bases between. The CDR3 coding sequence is TGTGCCAGCAGTGAAGGATGGGGGCTAGAGACCCAGTACTTC. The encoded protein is CASSEGWGLETQYF.

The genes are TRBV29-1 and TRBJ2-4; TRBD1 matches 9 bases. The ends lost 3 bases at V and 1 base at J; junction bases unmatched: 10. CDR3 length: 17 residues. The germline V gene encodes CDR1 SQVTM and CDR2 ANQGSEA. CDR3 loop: CSVDGTGSDEAKNIQYF. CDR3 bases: TGCAGCGTTGATGGGACAGGGTCCGACGAGGCCAAAAACATTCAGTACTTC.

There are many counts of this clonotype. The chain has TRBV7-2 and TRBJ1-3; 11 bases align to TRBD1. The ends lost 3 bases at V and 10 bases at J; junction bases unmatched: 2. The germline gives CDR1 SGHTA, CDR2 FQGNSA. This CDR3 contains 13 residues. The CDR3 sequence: CASSFGTGGTIYF. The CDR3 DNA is TGTGCCAGCAGCTTTGGGACAGGGGGGACCATATATTTT.

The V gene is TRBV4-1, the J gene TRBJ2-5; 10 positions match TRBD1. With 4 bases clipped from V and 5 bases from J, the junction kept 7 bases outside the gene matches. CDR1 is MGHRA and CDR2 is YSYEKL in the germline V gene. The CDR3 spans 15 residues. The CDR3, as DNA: TGCGCCAGCAGCCCGGGGACAGGGGAAAAGGAGACCCAGTACTTC. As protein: CASSPGTGEKETQYF.

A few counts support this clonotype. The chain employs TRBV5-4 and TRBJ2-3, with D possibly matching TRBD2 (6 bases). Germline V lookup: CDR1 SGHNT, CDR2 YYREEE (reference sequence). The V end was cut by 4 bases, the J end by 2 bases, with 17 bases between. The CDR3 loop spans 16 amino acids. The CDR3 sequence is CASSPGGTSSTDTQYF. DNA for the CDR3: TGTGCCAGCAGCCCTGGGGGGACTTCTTCCACAGATACGCAGTATTTT.

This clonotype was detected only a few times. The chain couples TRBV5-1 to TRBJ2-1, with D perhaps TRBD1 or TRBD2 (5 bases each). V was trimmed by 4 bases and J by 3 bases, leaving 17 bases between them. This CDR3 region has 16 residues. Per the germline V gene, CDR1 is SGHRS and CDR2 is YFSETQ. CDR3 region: CASSRNRDPSYNEQFF. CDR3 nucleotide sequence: TGCGCCAGCAGCCGGAATCGGGACCCTAGCTACAATGAGCAGTTCTTC.

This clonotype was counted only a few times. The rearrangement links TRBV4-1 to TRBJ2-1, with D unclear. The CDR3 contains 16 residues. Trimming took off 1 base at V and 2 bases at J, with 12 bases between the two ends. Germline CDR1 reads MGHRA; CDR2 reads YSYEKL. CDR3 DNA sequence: TGCGCCAGCAGCCAAGTTGACCTGATAACCTACAATGAGCAGTTCTTC. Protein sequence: CASSQVDLITYNEQFF.

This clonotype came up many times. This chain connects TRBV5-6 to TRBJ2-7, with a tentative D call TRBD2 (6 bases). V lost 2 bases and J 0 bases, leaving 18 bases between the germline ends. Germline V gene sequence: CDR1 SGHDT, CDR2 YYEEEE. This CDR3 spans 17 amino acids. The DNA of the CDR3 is TGTGCCAGCAGCTTTCGCGGGCGGAGGGGAAGCTCCTACGAGCAGTACGTC. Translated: CASSFRGRRGSSYEQYV.

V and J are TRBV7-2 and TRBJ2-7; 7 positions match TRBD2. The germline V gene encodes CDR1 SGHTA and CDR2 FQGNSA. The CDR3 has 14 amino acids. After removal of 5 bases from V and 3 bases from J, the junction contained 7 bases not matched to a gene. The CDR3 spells CASSQAGLDYEQYF. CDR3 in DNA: TGTGCCAGCAGCCAAGCGGGGCTCGACTACGAGCAGTACTTC.